The rows below give T cell receptor beta chains drawn from one sample of a study of blood T cells in healthy people across ages. TCRdb processed the 5' RACE reads anew with MiXCR; each CDR3 protein has one entry. The data contain roughly 550,000 distinct CDR3 sequences, 24% of them singletons. The same specimen was also included in a second study, on T cells of mothers and their children.

Material for sequencing was blood. The receptors derive from a boy aged 5-17 years in good health. Each CDR3 is given with its conserved first and last residue. The D gene is left open where the match is weak. Some rows have no size entry. The others give once, few or many, or a class for an expanded clone.

j_call: TRBJ2-7
clone_size: few
v_call: TRBV4-1
d_call: .
cdr3_nt: TGCGCCAGCAGCCTCTCGACGGACGACGAGCAGTACTTC
cdr3_aa: CASSLSTDDEQYF

j_call: TRBJ1-1
clone_size: few
v_call: TRBV13
d_call: .
cdr3_nt: TGTGCCAGCAGCTTAGGGCCAGGCAGGGCGAATCACACTGAAGCTTTCTTT
cdr3_aa: CASSLGPGRANHTEAFF

j_call: TRBJ1-1
clone_size: .
v_call: TRBV29-1
d_call: .
cdr3_nt: TGCAGTGGGGCCGGGGGCCAAACTGAAGCTTTCTTT
cdr3_aa: CSGAGGQTEAFF

j_call: TRBJ1-6
clone_size: .
v_call: TRBV20-1
d_call: .
cdr3_nt: TGCAGTGCTAGAGATAGAGAGAGGCCCTATAATTCACCCCTCCACTTT
cdr3_aa: CSARDRERPYNSPLHF

j_call: TRBJ1-4
clone_size: .
v_call: TRBV6-5
d_call: .
cdr3_nt: TGTGCCAGCAGTTACTCGACCCCAGGGAGTAATGAAAAACTGTTTTTT
cdr3_aa: CASSYSTPGSNEKLFF

j_call: TRBJ2-5
clone_size: .
v_call: TRBV4-1
d_call: TRBD2
cdr3_nt: TGCGCCAGCAGCCAAGATTCAAGCGGGAGGGCCGAGACCCAGTACTTC
cdr3_aa: CASSQDSSGRAETQYF

j_call: TRBJ1-4
clone_size: .
v_call: TRBV7-2
d_call: .
cdr3_nt: TGTGCCAGCAGTTCTACGGGACCCCGGGGAACTAATGAAAAACTGTTTTTT
cdr3_aa: CASSSTGPRGTNEKLFF

j_call: TRBJ2-7
clone_size: .
v_call: TRBV6-6
d_call: TRBD1
cdr3_nt: TGTGCCAGCAGTTACCCTGGACAGGGTAACTACGAGCAGTACTTC
cdr3_aa: CASSYPGQGNYEQYF

j_call: TRBJ1-5
clone_size: .
v_call: TRBV7-8
d_call: .
cdr3_nt: TGTGCCAGCAGCTTCCGAGAGATTAGCAATCAGCCCCAGCATTTT
cdr3_aa: CASSFREISNQPQHF

j_call: TRBJ2-4
clone_size: .
v_call: TRBV5-1
d_call: TRBD2
cdr3_nt: TGCGCCAGCAGCCGAGTCACTAGCGGTTGGGTCGAAAACATTCAGTACTTC
cdr3_aa: CASSRVTSGWVENIQYF

j_call: TRBJ2-2
clone_size: .
v_call: TRBV9
d_call: TRBD2
cdr3_nt: TGTGCCAGCAGCGTAGATTGGAGGGAGGGCGGGGAGCTGTTTTTT
cdr3_aa: CASSVDWREGGELFF